The T cell receptor beta chain described here comes from a study of human T cells and chemical hapten exposure. The ends were cut back, 1 base at V and 8 bases at J, with 12 bases in the middle. The CDR3 is made up of 15 amino acids. Germline V gene data show CDR1 as MNHEY and CDR2 as SVGEGT. This sample's time point: patch test 1, 2 weeks after DPC sensitization. Sample treatment: therapeutic diphenylcyclopropenone sensitization with weekly scalp DPC. From the RACE reads, TCRdb called clonotypes with MiXCR, one entry per CDR3 protein. The repertoire has roughly 360,000 distinct CDR3 sequences, about 4.4% of them found once; the top ten carry approximately 2.3%. In its sample, this clonotype was seen many times. Its antigen is unidentified. General observations from the study: In comparison with controls, expanded TCRs gave rise to a significantly larger number of large CDR3 similarity clusters.

The sequencing here drew on whole blood, taken in connection with sensitization to the hapten diphenylcyclopropenone (DPC). This chain joins TRBV6-2 or TRBV6-3 and TRBJ1-6, with D possibly TRBD1 on 5 matching bases. The source is a woman aged 50 to 65 with alopecia areata. Some clones in this sample may be carry-over from other donors' samples. The CDR3 spells CASSYWAGLDSPLHF. The CDR3 DNA sequence: TGTGCCAGCAGTTACTGGGCAGGGTTGGATTCACCCCTCCACTTT.